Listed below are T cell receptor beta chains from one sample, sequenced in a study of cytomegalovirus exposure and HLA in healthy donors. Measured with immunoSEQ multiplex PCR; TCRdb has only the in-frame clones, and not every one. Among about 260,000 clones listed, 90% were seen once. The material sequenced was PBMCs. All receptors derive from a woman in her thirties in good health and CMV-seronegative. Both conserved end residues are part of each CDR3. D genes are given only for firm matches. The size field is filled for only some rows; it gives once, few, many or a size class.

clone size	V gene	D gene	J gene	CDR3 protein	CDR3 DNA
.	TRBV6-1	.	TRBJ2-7	CASSEVAGQFSYEQYF	TGTGCCAGCAGTGAAGTGGCGGGACAGTTTTCCTACGAGCAGTACTTC
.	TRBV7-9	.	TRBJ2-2	CASSLVQGLTGELFF	TGTGCCAGCAGCTTAGTGCAGGGCCTCACCGGGGAGCTGTTTTTT
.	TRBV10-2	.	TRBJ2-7	CASSESYEQYF	TGCGCCAGCAGTGAGTCCTACGAGCAGTACTTC
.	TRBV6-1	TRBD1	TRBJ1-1	CANQGAGTEAFF	TGTGCCAATCAGGGGGCCGGGACTGAAGCTTTCTTT
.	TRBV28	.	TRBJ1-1	CASSLGRDSEAFF	TGTGCCAGCAGTCTGGGACGCGACTCTGAAGCTTTCTTT
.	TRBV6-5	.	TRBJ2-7	CASSYGLDSGFDEQYF	TGTGCCAGCAGTTACGGTTTGGACAGTGGTTTTGACGAGCAGTACTTC
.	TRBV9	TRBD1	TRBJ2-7	CASSGRTGAFSEQYF	TGTGCCAGCAGCGGAAGGACAGGGGCCTTTTCCGAGCAGTACTTC
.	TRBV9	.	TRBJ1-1	CASSVGSGLGNTEAFF	TGTGCCAGCAGCGTAGGATCCGGGTTGGGGAACACTGAAGCTTTCTTT
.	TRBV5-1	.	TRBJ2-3	CASSLARSDTQYF	TGCGCCAGCAGCTTGGCCCGGTCAGATACGCAGTATTTT
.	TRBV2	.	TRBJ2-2	CAIPVVEGPPNTGELFF	TGTGCCATCCCGGTAGTGGAGGGGCCTCCGAACACCGGGGAGCTGTTTTTT
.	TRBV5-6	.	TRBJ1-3	CASSIRRTEGNTIYF	TGTGCCAGCAGCATCCGTCGGACAGAAGGAAACACCATATATTTT
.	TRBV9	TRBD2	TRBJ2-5	CASSVGTSGRSQETQYF	TGTGCCAGCAGCGTAGGGACTAGCGGGAGGTCACAAGAGACCCAGTACTTC
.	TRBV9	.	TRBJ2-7	CASTPFGGLEDEQYF	TGTGCCAGCACCCCTTTTGGGGGCCTGGAGGACGAGCAGTACTTC
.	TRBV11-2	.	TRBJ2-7	CASSSGWELDGEQYF	TGTGCCAGCAGCTCGGGGTGGGAACTTGATGGCGAGCAGTACTTC
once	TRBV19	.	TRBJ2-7	CASITPGPTYEQYF	TGTGCCAGTATAACTCCGGGACCGACCTACGAGCAGTACTTC
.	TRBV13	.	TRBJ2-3	CASSLPDTQYF	TGTGCCAGCAGCCTGCCAGATACGCAGTATTTT
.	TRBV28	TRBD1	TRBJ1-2	CASTDRDRVHGYTF	TGTGCCAGCACCGACCGGGACAGGGTGCATGGCTACACCTTC
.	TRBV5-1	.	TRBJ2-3	CASSIARDTQYF	TGCGCCAGCAGCATAGCACGAGATACGCAGTATTTT
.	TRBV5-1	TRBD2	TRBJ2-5	CASSLAVAGALYF	TGCGCCAGCAGCTTGGCGGTAGCGGGAGCGTTGTACTTC
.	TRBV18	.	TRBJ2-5	CASSRRDGLETQYF	TGTGCCAGCTCAAGGCGGGATGGGTTAGAGACCCAGTACTTC
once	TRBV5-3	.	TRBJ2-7	CARRSALSGDHYEQYF	TGTGCCAGAAGGTCAGCCCTTTCGGGGGACCACTACGAGCAGTACTTC
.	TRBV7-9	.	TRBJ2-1	CASSSGVANNEQFF	TGTGCCAGCAGCTCCGGAGTGGCGAACAATGAGCAGTTCTTC
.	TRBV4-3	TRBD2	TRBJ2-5	CASSQDAGTRYQETQYF	TGCGCCAGCAGCCAAGATGCCGGGACTAGGTACCAAGAGACCCAGTACTTC
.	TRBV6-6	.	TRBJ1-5	CASSYSGGDSQPQHF	TGTGCCAGCAGTTACTCAGGGGGGGATAGTCAGCCCCAGCATTTT
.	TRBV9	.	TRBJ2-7	CASSPTGSEQYF	TGTGCCAGCAGCCCCACAGGGAGCGAGCAGTACTTC
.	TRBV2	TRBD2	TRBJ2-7	CASSHSGPSSYEQYF	TGTGCCAGCAGCCATAGCGGGCCGAGCTCCTACGAGCAGTACTTC
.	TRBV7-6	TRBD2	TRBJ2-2	CASSLARSGSQTGELFF	TGTGCCAGCAGCTTAGCACGCAGCGGGAGTCAGACCGGGGAGCTGTTTTTT
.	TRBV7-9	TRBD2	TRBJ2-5	CASSLAFGGRAGETQYF	TGTGCCAGCAGCTTAGCTTTCGGCGGGAGGGCTGGAGAGACCCAGTACTTC
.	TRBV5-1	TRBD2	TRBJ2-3	CASSLGGRRTADTQYF	TGCGCCAGCAGCTTGGGCGGGAGGAGAACCGCAGATACGCAGTATTTT
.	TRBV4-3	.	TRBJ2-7	CASSRQLGNYEQYF	TGCGCCAGCAGCCGCCAGTTGGGGAACTACGAGCAGTACTTC
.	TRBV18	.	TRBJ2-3	CASSRNPAPDTQYF	TGTGCCAGCTCGAGGAACCCGGCCCCAGATACGCAGTATTTT
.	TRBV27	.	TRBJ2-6	CASSLRGRLGGANVLTF	TGTGCCAGCAGTTTAAGGGGTCGGCTGGGGGGGGCCAACGTCCTGACTTTC
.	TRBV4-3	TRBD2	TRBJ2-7	CASSQVALAGPYEQYF	TGCGCCAGCAGCCAAGTTGCGCTAGCGGGACCCTACGAGCAGTACTTC
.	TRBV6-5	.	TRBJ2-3	CASMGGQIADTQYF	TGTGCCAGCATGGGGGGGCAAATCGCAGATACGCAGTATTTT
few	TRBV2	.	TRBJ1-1	CASSELRVAEAFF	TGTGCCAGCAGTGAACTGAGGGTGGCTGAAGCTTTCTTT
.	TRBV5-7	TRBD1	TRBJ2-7	CASSLVAGQASYEQYF	TGTGCCAGCAGCTTGGTCGCGGGACAGGCCTCCTACGAGCAGTACTTC
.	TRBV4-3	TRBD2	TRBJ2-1	CASSQDRVFSGSSYNEQFF	TGCGCCAGCAGCCAAGATCGGGTTTTTAGCGGGAGCTCCTACAATGAGCAGTTCTTC
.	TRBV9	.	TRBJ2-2	CASSPQGLNTGELFF	TGTGCCAGCAGCCCGCAGGGACTCAACACCGGGGAGCTGTTTTTT
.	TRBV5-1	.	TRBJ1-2	CASSLVGFNYGYTF	TGCGCCAGCAGCTTGGTTGGCTTTAACTATGGCTACACCTTC
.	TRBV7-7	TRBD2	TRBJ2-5	CASSLGTSNQETQYF	TGTGCCAGCAGCTTAGGGACTAGCAACCAAGAGACCCAGTACTTC
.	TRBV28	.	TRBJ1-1	CASSPRGAPLRTEAFF	TGTGCCAGCAGCCCGCGGGGGGCCCCTTTGAGGACTGAAGCTTTCTTT
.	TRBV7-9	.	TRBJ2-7	CASSSTGGDYEQYF	TGTGCCAGCAGCTCCACCGGGGGAGACTACGAGCAGTACTTC
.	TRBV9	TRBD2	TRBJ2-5	CASSPSYAGTSGIRETQYF	TGTGCCAGCAGCCCCTCCTACGCCGGGACTAGCGGGATACGGGAGACCCAGTACTTC